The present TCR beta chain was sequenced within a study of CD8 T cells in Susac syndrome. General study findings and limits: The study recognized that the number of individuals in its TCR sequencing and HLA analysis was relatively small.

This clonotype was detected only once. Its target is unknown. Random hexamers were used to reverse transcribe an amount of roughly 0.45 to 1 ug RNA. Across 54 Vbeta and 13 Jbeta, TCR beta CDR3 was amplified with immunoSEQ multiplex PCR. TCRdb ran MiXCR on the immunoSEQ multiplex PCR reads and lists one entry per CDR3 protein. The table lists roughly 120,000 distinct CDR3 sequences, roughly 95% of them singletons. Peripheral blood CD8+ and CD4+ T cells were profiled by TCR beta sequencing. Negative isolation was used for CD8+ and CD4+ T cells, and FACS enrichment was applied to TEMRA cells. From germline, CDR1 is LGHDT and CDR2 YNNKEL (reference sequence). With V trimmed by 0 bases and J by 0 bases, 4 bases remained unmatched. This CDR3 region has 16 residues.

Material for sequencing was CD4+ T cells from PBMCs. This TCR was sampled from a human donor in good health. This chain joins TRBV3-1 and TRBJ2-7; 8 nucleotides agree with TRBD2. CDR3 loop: CASSQDVLAGSYEQYF. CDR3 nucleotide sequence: TGTGCCAGCAGCCAAGATGTTCTAGCGGGCTCCTACGAGCAGTACTTC.